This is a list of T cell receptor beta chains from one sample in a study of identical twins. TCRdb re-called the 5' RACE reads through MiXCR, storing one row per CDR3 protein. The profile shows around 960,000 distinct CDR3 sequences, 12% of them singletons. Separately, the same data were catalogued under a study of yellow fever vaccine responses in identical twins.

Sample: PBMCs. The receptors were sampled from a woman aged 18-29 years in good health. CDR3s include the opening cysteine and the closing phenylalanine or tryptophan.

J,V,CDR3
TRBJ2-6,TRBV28,CASSLKGGYAAGANVLTF
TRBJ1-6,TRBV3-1,CASSQKGDSPLHF
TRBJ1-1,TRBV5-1,CASSLEQGRNTEAFF
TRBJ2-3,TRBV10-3,CAIMGDRTSTDTQYF
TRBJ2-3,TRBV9,CASSVEPERLSTDTQYF
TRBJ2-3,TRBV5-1,CASSSGTSVSDTQYF
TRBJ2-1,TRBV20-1,CSARGTSGGVEQFF
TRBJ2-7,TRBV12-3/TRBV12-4,CASSFQGYEQYF
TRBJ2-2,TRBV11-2,CASSLRDSLPGELFF
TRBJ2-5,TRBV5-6,CASSLGDGRKTQYF
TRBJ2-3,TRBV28,CASSSGKFTDTQYF
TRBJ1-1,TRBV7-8,CASSLGSSSVNTEAFF
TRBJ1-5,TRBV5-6,CASSLSGTTNQPQHF
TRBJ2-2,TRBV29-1,CSGRSGRGTGELFF
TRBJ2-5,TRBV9,CASSVADRETMETQYF
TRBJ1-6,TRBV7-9,CASSLGQSPLHF
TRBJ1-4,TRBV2,CASRPEQSNEKLFF
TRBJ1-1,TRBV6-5,CASSYSDRVGAFF
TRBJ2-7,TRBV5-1,CASSGVAGGDEQYF
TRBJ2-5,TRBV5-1,CASSWTRAETQYF
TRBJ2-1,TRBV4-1,CASSQATGSYNEQFF
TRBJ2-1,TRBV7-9,CASSLGGLTNEQFF
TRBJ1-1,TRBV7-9,CASSLDRGRSNTEAFF
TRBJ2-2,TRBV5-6,CASSLSRDTEAELGGELFF
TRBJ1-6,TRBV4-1,CASSQEVVWNSPLHF
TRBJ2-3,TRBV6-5,CASSSLAGKITDTQYF
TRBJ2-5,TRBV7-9,CASSWTGGEGETQYF
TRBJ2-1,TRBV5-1,CASSWGGQGTEQFF
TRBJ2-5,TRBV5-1,CASSLNPSLQETQYF
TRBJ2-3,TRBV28,CASSLSLSGGTPTDTQYF
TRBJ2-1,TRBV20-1,CSARGIERGRSVNEQFF
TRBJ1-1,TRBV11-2,CASSGFSNTEAFF
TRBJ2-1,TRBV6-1,CASSEDLWGNEQFF
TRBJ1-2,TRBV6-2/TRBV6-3,CASSTQGLGKLNYGYTF
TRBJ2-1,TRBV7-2,CASSLVGAGGFNEQFF
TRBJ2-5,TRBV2,CASNDRTSGPGETQYF
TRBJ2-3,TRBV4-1,CASTRQEITSTDTQYF
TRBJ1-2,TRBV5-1,CASSSEDRGLYGYTF
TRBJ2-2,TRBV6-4,CASKTTGENTGELFF
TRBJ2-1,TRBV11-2,CASSLGLGRPYNEQFF
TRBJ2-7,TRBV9,CASSGLGLAGGYEQYF
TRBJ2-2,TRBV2,CASIRTSGNTGELFF
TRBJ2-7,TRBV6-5,CASTPGGGEQYF
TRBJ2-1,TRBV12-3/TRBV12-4,CASSQGGRADNEQFF
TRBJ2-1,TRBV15,CATSRVRTGNSYNEQFF
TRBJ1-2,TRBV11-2,CASSLDGQGLNGYTF
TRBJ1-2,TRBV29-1,CSVEGDGYTF
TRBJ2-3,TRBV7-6,CASKRGLRTDTQYF
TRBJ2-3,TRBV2,CATLSDTQYF